One sample yielded the 27 T cell receptor beta chains listed below, sequenced in a study of blood T cells in healthy people across ages. A second about 6 to 11 cycle PCR used barcoded and J-beta primers. TCRdb ran MiXCR on the 5' RACE reads and lists one entry per CDR3 protein. The sample includes 1,300,000 or so distinct CDR3 sequences, around 59% of them seen just once. The sequenced sample consisted of blood. These receptors came from a young man in good health.

This sequence joins TRBV2 and TRBJ1-1, with D uncertain. The germline V gene has CDR1 SNHLY and CDR2 FYNNEI. The CDR3 sequence is 14 residues long. Deletions cut 2 bases from V and 0 bases from J, with 7 bases between. As DNA, the CDR3 is TGTGCCAGCAGTGAAATCAGATTGAACACTGAAGCTTTCTTT. Its translation: CASSEIRLNTEAFF.

Only a few counts were recorded for this clonotype. The chain recombines TRBV27 with TRBJ2-7; a possible D gene is TRBD2 (5 bases). V was clipped by 1 base and J by 2 bases, with 12 bases between them. This CDR3 comprises 15 residues. CDR1 is MNHEY and CDR2 is SMNVEV in the germline V gene (reference sequence). The CDR3 nucleotides read TGTGCCAGCAGTTTATGGGCTAGCCGTACCTACGAGCAGTACTTC. It is translated as CASSLWASRTYEQYF.

The V call is TRBV20-1, the J call TRBJ2-7; D might be TRBD1 or TRBD2, each matching 5 bases. The DNA end favors TRBJ2-4, so the J call may be wrong. Germline V gene data show CDR1 as DFQATT and CDR2 as SNEGSKA (reference sequence). The CDR3 totals 15 residues. CDR3 amino acids: CSARMLWGAKNIQYF. The CDR3 nucleotides read TGCAGTGCCCGTATGCTTTGGGGGGCCAAAAACATTCAGTACTTC.

The V gene is TRBV6-5, the J gene TRBJ1-2; no definite D call. Germline values: CDR1 MNHEY, CDR2 SVGAGI. The CDR3 is 16 amino acids. V was pared by 6 bases and J by 4 bases, with 21 bases between. The CDR3 region has the DNA TGTGCCAGCAGCCAAGGACCGAGGAACTTCGTCTATGGCTACACCTTC. This codes for CASSQGPRNFVYGYTF.

This clonotype was seen only once. The rearrangement uses TRBV20-1 and TRBJ2-1; D gene uncertain. The CDR3 is 11 amino acids. Germline CDR1 DFQATT, CDR2 SNEGSKA (reference sequence). V lost 5 bases and J 6 bases, leaving 8 bases between the germline ends. The CDR3 sequence: CSAPASNEQFF. DNA of the CDR3: TGCAGTGCTCCAGCTAGCAATGAGCAGTTCTTC.

V and J are TRBV27 and TRBJ2-3, with D tentatively TRBD1 (6 bases). Per germline, CDR1 MNHEY and CDR2 SMNVEV (reference sequence). This CDR3 has 12 residues. V dropped 6 bases and J dropped 14 bases, with 18 bases sitting between them. The CDR3 spells CASSFRGRLMYF. CDR3 sequence (DNA): TGTGCCAGCAGCTTTAGGGGGAGATTAATGTATTTT.

This chain connects TRBV7-6 to TRBJ1-2, with a tentative D call TRBD1 (6 bases). Germline lookup yields CDR1 SGHVS and CDR2 FNYEAQ. V lost 1 base and J lost 5, with 14 bases in between. The CDR3 is made up of 15 amino acids. The CDR3 is CASSLDGGHQYGYTF. Here the CDR3 DNA reads TGTGCCAGCAGCTTAGATGGGGGGCATCAGTATGGCTACACCTTC. Based on the CDR3 plus reference TRBV7-6 and TRBJ1-2, the full variable domain is GAGVSQSPRYKVTKRGQDVALRCDPISGHVSLYWYRQALGQGPEFLTYFNYEAQQDKSGLPNDRFSAERPEGSISTLTIQRTEQRDSAMYRCASSLDGGHQYGYTFGSGTRLTVV.

A few counts support this clonotype. The V gene is TRBV3-1, the J gene TRBJ2-3, with D perhaps given as TRBD1 or TRBD2 (5 bases each). The CDR3 is 15 residues long. Germline lookup yields CDR1 LGHDT and CDR2 YNNKEL (reference sequence). V shed 4 bases and J shed 3 bases, with 14 bases lying between them. The DNA for the CDR3 is TGTGCCAGCAGCCGGGACGTGGCGGTAACAGATACGCAGTATTTT. This encodes CASSRDVAVTDTQYF.

This chain joins TRBV12-3 or TRBV12-4 and TRBJ1-2; a weak D match, TRBD1 (6 bases). The CDR3 runs to 14 residues. V lost 3 bases and J lost 5, with 13 bases in between. The CDR3, as DNA: TGTGCCAGCAGTTTGGTAGGGGGGGGGTATGGCTACACCTTC. The encoded protein is CASSLVGGGYGYTF.

Written as DNA, the CDR3 is TGTGCCACCAGCCGAGGATTGGGGGACAGCAATGAGCAGTTCTTC. Translation: CATSRGLGDSNEQFF. The rearrangement links TRBV15 to TRBJ2-1, with 7 bases identical to TRBD1. Trimming at V came to 5 bases and at J to 6 bases, leaving 10 bases not matched to a gene. The germline V gene has CDR1 LNHNV and CDR2 YYDKDF (reference sequence). This CDR3 is built from 15 residues.

This chain uses TRBV27 with TRBJ1-2; tentatively, D is TRBD1 (6 bases). CDR3 length: 15 residues. CDR1 is MNHEY and CDR2 is SMNVEV in the germline V gene (reference sequence). Trimming cost V 5 bases and J 1 base, with 14 bases left between them. In nucleotides, the CDR3 is TGTGCCAGCAGTAACAGGGTGGGGCTTAACTATGGCTACACCTTC. This codes for CASSNRVGLNYGYTF.

CDR3 sequence reads: CASSSTDLAGGPEQFF. The DNA of the CDR3 is TGTGCCAGCAGTTCTACAGACCTAGCGGGGGGGCCTGAGCAGTTCTTC. This chain links TRBV27 with TRBJ2-1; 12 nucleotides agree with TRBD2. CDR3 size: 16 residues. J lost 9 bases, V lost 4 bases, and 10 bases had no gene match. Germline V gives CDR1 MNHEY, CDR2 SMNVEV (reference sequence).

The chain employs TRBV7-2 and TRBJ2-1; tentative D call: TRBD2 (6 bases). The V end was cut by 2 bases, the J end by 13 bases, with 24 bases between. Germline CDR1 SGHTA, CDR2 FQGNSA. The CDR3 consists of 16 residues. The CDR3: CASSLTLARSLETQFF. Here the CDR3 DNA reads TGTGCCAGCAGCTTAACGCTAGCGCGGAGCTTAGAGACCCAGTTCTTC.

This clonotype has just a few counts. DNA of the CDR3: TGCGCCAGCAGCTTGGGCACTAGCGGAACAACAGAGACCCAGTACTTC. Residues: CASSLGTSGTTETQYF. The V call is TRBV5-1, the J call TRBJ2-5, with 8 nucleotides matching TRBD2. V was clipped by 0 bases and J by 4 bases; unmatched bases: 8. Germline V gene data show CDR1 as SGHRS and CDR2 as YFSETQ. This CDR3 comprises 16 residues.

J is TRBJ2-7 and V is TRBV12-3 or TRBV12-4, with D possibly matching TRBD1 (6 bases). CDR3 length equals 15 residues. The V end lost 2 bases, the J end lost 2 bases, and 13 bases lay between the germline ends. In nucleotides, the CDR3 is TGTGCCAGCAGTTTATGGGGGCAGGCCCCCTACGAGCAGTACTTC. Amino acid sequence: CASSLWGQAPYEQYF.

The sample holds a few counts of this clonotype. The chain carries TRBV4-1 and TRBJ1-6, with a tentative D call TRBD1 (5 bases). Trimming removed 0 bases at V and 6 bases at J, with 12 bases between. This CDR3 has 16 amino acids. The germline V gene has CDR1 MGHRA and CDR2 YSYEKL. The CDR3: CASSQEQAFGNSPLHF. CDR3 nucleotides: TGCGCCAGCAGCCAAGAACAGGCCTTCGGTAATTCACCCCTCCACTTT.

V usage is TRBV29-1 and J usage is TRBJ1-1; no reliable D call. Germline CDR1 reads SQVTM; CDR2 reads ANQGSEA. The V end lost 7 bases, the J end lost 1 base, and 10 bases lay between the germline ends. The CDR3 contains 12 residues. The CDR3 DNA sequence: TGCAGCGCGGACGCGACGAACACTGAAGCTTTCTTT. It yields the protein CSADATNTEAFF. The whole variable domain, remainder taken from reference TRBV29-1 and TRBJ1-1, is SAVISQKPSRDICQRGTSLTIQCQVDSQVTMMFWYRQQPGQSLTLIATANQGSEATYESGFVIDKFPISRPNLTFSTLTVSNMSPEDSSIYLCSADATNTEAFFGQGTRLTVV.

This clonotype was picked up a small number of times. The chain has TRBV10-1 and TRBJ2-5; 8 positions agree with TRBD2. Germline V gene lookup returns CDR1 WNHNN and CDR2 SYGVQD (reference sequence). Trimming removed 3 bases from V and 5 bases from J; junction bases left unmatched: 5. This CDR3 is 14 amino acids long. CDR3 DNA sequence: TGCGCCAGCAGTGAAGCGGGGGCCGTCGAGACCCAGTACTTC. Translation gives CASSEAGAVETQYF.

The gene calls are TRBV7-9 and TRBJ2-1, with 12 bases aligning to TRBD2. The CDR3 sequence is 15 residues long. With 6 bases clipped from V and 5 bases from J, the junction kept 5 bases outside the gene matches. The germline V gene encodes CDR1 SEHNR and CDR2 FQNEAQ (reference sequence). The CDR3 DNA sequence: TGTGCCAGCAGGATGGGACTAGCGGGCGACAATGAGCAGTTCTTC. Translated: CASRMGLAGDNEQFF.

This clonotype was picked up a small number of times. The CDR3 sequence: CAISESGTSGGEQYF. DNA of the CDR3: TGTGCCATCAGTGAATCAGGGACTAGCGGAGGAGAGCAGTACTTC. This chain links TRBV10-3 with TRBJ2-4; 11 bases fit TRBD2. Germline CDR1 reads ENHRY; CDR2 reads SYGVKD. The CDR3 is made up of 15 amino acids. J lost 13 bases, V lost 3 bases, and 11 bases had no gene match.

J is TRBJ1-2 and V is TRBV6-6; the D gene is possibly TRBD1 (6 bases). The germline V and J ends were trimmed by 0 bases and 4 bases, with 12 bases remaining between them. Germline CDR1 MNHNY, CDR2 SVGAGI (reference sequence). The length of the CDR3 is 15 residues. The CDR3 protein is CASSYSDRPSYGYTF. The CDR3 bases are TGTGCCAGCAGTTACTCGGACAGACCATCCTATGGCTACACCTTC.

The chain couples TRBV7-9 to TRBJ1-1; no definite D call. V lost 5 bases, J lost 1 base, and 11 bases lay in between. The length of the CDR3 is 14 residues. Germline values: CDR1 SEHNR, CDR2 FQNEAQ (reference sequence). The CDR3 protein is CASSREGPNTEAFF. DNA for the CDR3: TGTGCCAGCAGCCGCGAGGGCCCGAACACTGAAGCTTTCTTT.

The chain couples TRBV24-1 to TRBJ2-1; 12 positions agree with TRBD2. The V gene's germline CDR1 is KGHDR and CDR2 SFDVKD. The CDR3 length is 21 residues. V trimming: 4 bases; J trimming: 0 bases; junction bases outside the gene matches: 15. The CDR3 DNA sequence: TGTGCCACCAGTGACCGGCGGACTAGCGGGACGGGCCGGAGCTCCTACAATGAGCAGTTCTTC. Its translation is CATSDRRTSGTGRSSYNEQFF.

This clonotype was observed many times. This chain connects TRBV4-1 to TRBJ1-2; 11 positions agree with TRBD1. Unmatched junction bases numbered 4, after V lost 1 base and J lost 6 bases. CDR3 length: 15 residues. Germline CDR1 is MGHRA and CDR2 is YSYEKL. The CDR3 DNA reads TGCGCCAGCAGCCAAGGAGGACAGGGGGCGGATGGCTACACCTTC. Its protein is CASSQGGQGADGYTF.

The gene calls are TRBV2 and TRBJ2-7; TRBD2 might be the D (7 bases). Germline V gene lookup returns CDR1 SNHLY and CDR2 FYNNEI. CDR3 length: 15 amino acids. V was trimmed by 7 bases and J by 1 base, leaving 17 bases between them. CDR3 bases: TGTGCCAGCACCCTCGGTGGGAGGGGGTCCTACGAGCAGTACTTC. The encoded protein is CASTLGGRGSYEQYF.

The chain has TRBV20-1 and TRBJ2-5, with D unresolved. Germline assignment: CDR1 DFQATT and CDR2 SNEGSKA (reference sequence). Between the trimmed V and J ends, which lost 6 bases and 7 bases, there was a span of 18 bases. CDR3 size: 13 residues. The CDR3 nucleotides read TGCAGTGCGGATGAAGCGCGGTACGGGACCCAGTACTTC. Protein product: CSADEARYGTQYF.

The chain couples TRBV9 to TRBJ2-5; 7 nucleotides line up with TRBD1. The germline gives CDR1 SGDLS, CDR2 YYNGEE. After removal of 3 bases from V and 4 bases from J, the junction contained 9 bases not matched to a gene. The CDR3 is 15 residues long. The CDR3 reads CASSARQGLTETQYF. The CDR3 DNA follows: TGTGCCAGCAGCGCCCGACAGGGTCTGACAGAGACCCAGTACTTC.